What follows are 6 T cell receptor beta chains derived from one specimen sequenced in a study of OX40 agonist ivuxolimab in advanced cancers. Libraries were prepared by immunoSEQ multiplex PCR; TCRdb keeps only in-frame clonotypes and omits some of them. The sample holds around 41,000 clones, nearly 90% seen once. This specimen was CD4+ or CD8+ T cells sorted from blood, taken in a trial of the OX40 agonist ivuxolimab. The receptors here all came from an adult with an advanced solid tumor such as melanoma, head and neck, liver or kidney cancer.

The gene calls are TRBV28 and TRBJ1-2, with TRBD1 identical over 8 bases. CDR3 length: 15 residues. Germline V gene lookup returns CDR1 MDHEN and CDR2 SYDVKM. V dropped 6 bases and J dropped 7; count of bases not matched to a gene: 13. The CDR3: CASSSGDRLFVGYTF. The CDR3 coding sequence is TGTGCCAGCAGCTCCGGGGACAGGCTTTTTGTTGGCTACACCTTC.

The chain is built from TRBV7-3 and TRBJ2-2; D is uncertain. With 5 bases removed from V and 1 base from J, the gap between germline ends came to 11 bases. The CDR3 length is 15 residues. Germline V lookup: CDR1 SGHTA, CDR2 FQGTGA. This CDR3 reads CASSLFAGNTGELFF. CDR3 DNA sequence: TGTGCCAGCAGCCTATTTGCCGGGAACACCGGGGAGCTGTTTTTT.

The gene calls are TRBV9 and TRBJ1-5; TRBD1 aligns across 12 bases. This CDR3 spans 17 amino acids. Losses at the gene ends were 3 bases for V and 0 bases for J; bases not matched to a gene: 4. Germline lookup yields CDR1 SGDLS and CDR2 YYNGEE. CDR3 amino acids: CASSAGQGAISNQPQHF. The CDR3 nucleotides are TGTGCCAGCAGCGCGGGACAGGGGGCAATTAGCAATCAGCCCCAGCATTTT.

The chain joins TRBV6-5 to TRBJ1-2, with TRBD1 matching over 10 bases. V was pared by 6 bases and J by 3 bases, with 7 bases of the junction left unmatched. This CDR3 has 15 residues. Germline V CDR1 and CDR2: MNHEY, SVGAGI. The CDR3 DNA sequence: TGTGCCAGCAGGGCCTCCGGGACAGGGGACTATGGCTACACCTTC. It yields the protein CASRASGTGDYGYTF.

The chain recombines TRBV5-5 with TRBJ2-1; no clear D. V was trimmed by 4 bases and J by 5 bases, leaving 16 bases between them. The CDR3 spans 15 residues. The V gene's germline CDR1 is SGHKS and CDR2 YYEKEE (reference sequence). In DNA form, the CDR3 reads TGTGCCAGCAGCGGCCTCGGCTCCCCAAACAATGAGCAGTTCTTC. Its translation: CASSGLGSPNNEQFF.

The chain has TRBV2 and TRBJ1-5; D call uncertain. CDR3 length: 15 amino acids. The V gene lost 4 bases and the J gene lost 2 bases, with 12 bases spanning the gap. From germline, CDR1 is SNHLY and CDR2 FYNNEI. The CDR3 region has the DNA TGTGCCAGCAGTGTCAGGTCGGAGGGCAATCAGCCCCAGCATTTT. Residues: CASSVRSEGNQPQHF.